This T cell receptor (beta chain) is drawn from a study of blood T cell repertoires in COVID-19. Study background: There were acute and convalescent COVID-19 samples, and they came from the United States, Italy and Spain. From T cells, B-cell-depleted T cells, or PBMCs came the material, which was cDNA or gDNA.

Germline values: CDR1 LGHNA, CDR2 YNFKEQ. Trimming cost V 1 base and J 5 bases; bases outside gene matches: 2. The CDR3 length is 16 residues. Original handling: The authors estimated nucleated cell counts from reference gene primer amplification. The repertoire was sequenced with immunoSEQ multiplex PCR; TCRdb's copy has only in-frame clones and lacks some. From that table come the V and J calls and clone size; the DNA was used to work out D and trimming. The sample shows about 110,000 clones, approximately 83% of them seen only once. This clone was counted only a few times. The sequence was obtained from a woman in her seventies with acute or convalescent COVID-19. Sequencing was performed on peripheral blood. The chain joins TRBV4-2 to TRBJ2-3, with 14 bases aligning to TRBD2. The CDR3 DNA reads as TGTGCCAGCAGCCAAGGACTAGCGGGAGGGGAAGATACGCAGTATTTT. This translates into CASSQGLAGGEDTQYF.